The 25 T cell receptor beta chains presented below share a single source sample, sequenced in a study of blood T cell repertoires in COVID-19. Sequencing used immunoSEQ multiplex PCR; TCRdb keeps in-frame clones, though not all of them. This table has 240,000 or so clones, 86% appearing once. Sequencing was done on a sample of PBMCs or T cells enriched from blood (not recorded which). Receptor source: a woman aged 45-65 years who had recovered from COVID-19.

The V gene is TRBV19, the J gene TRBJ2-7, with 11 bases fitting TRBD2. The ends lost 5 bases at V and 0 bases at J; junction bases unmatched: 12. Germline V CDR1 and CDR2: LNHDA, SQIVND (reference sequence). This CDR3 comprises 18 residues. The DNA for the CDR3 is TGTGCCAGTAGTTTCGGGCTAGCGGGGGGAACGGGCTCCTACGAGCAGTACTTC. It is translated as CASSFGLAGGTGSYEQYF.

This rearrangement joins TRBV18 to TRBJ2-1; 7 nucleotides match TRBD2. This CDR3 has 15 amino acids. CDR1 and CDR2 (germline): KGHSH, LQKENI. After removal of 4 bases from V and 5 bases from J, the junction contained 8 bases not matched to a gene. The CDR3 coding sequence is TGTGCCAGCTCACTCACAGGACTAGTCGACAATGAGCAGTTCTTC. Amino acids: CASSLTGLVDNEQFF.

This clone was recorded only once. The genes are TRBV10-2 and TRBJ1-1; D gene unclear. The CDR3 consists of 13 residues. CDR1 and CDR2 (germline): WSHSY, SAAADI. Trimming stripped 8 bases from V and 1 base from J, with 11 bases between. The CDR3 sequence is CASDGSPNTEAFF. CDR3 in DNA: TGCGCCAGCGACGGGTCGCCGAACACTGAAGCTTTCTTT.

The rearrangement uses TRBV6-5 and TRBJ1-1; no clear D. Germline CDR1 and CDR2: MNHEY and SVGAGI. The germline V and J ends were trimmed by 2 bases and 4 bases, with 11 bases remaining between them. The CDR3 spans 14 residues. The CDR3 reads CASSYGPGITEAFF. The CDR3 region has the DNA TGTGCCAGCAGTTACGGCCCGGGGATCACTGAAGCTTTCTTT.

The chain recombines TRBV21-1 with TRBJ1-1. TRBV21-1 is given as a pseudogene. The CDR3 has 16 amino acids. This chain's CDR3 is CASSKGLYPGGTEAFF. CDR3 DNA sequence: TGTGCCAGCAGCAAGGGATTGTATCCGGGGGGCACTGAAGCTTTCTTT.

The chain is built from TRBV7-2 and TRBJ2-5; D is possibly TRBD2 (7 bases). The V end was cut by 5 bases, the J end by 4 bases, with 14 bases between. The CDR3 loop spans 14 amino acids. Germline V gene data show CDR1 as SGHTA and CDR2 as FQGNSA. This CDR3 is CASSRGGARETQYF. CDR3 bases: TGTGCCAGCAGCAGAGGGGGGGCACGAGAGACCCAGTACTTC.

V usage is TRBV9 and J usage is TRBJ2-1, with 9 bases fitting TRBD2. Germline assignment: CDR1 SGDLS and CDR2 YYNGEE. The ends lost 3 bases at V and 8 bases at J; junction bases unmatched: 9. This CDR3 has 15 amino acids. The CDR3 DNA reads TGTGCCAGCAGCGGAAGTAGCGGGAGCGCGTATGAGCAGTTCTTC. This sequence encodes CASSGSSGSAYEQFF.

V is TRBV2 and J is TRBJ1-2; 11 nucleotides align to TRBD1. Trimming cost V 10 bases and J 4 bases; bases outside gene matches: 5. The length of the CDR3 is 13 residues. From germline, CDR1 is SNHLY and CDR2 FYNNEI. The CDR3 DNA reads TGTGCCACTTCGGACAGGGGGCTCTATGGCTACACCTTC. Protein: CATSDRGLYGYTF.

The V call is TRBV6-1, the J call TRBJ2-5; no definite D call. The CDR3 length is 14 residues. V lost 2 bases, J lost 1 base, and 8 bases lay in between. From germline, CDR1 is MNHNS and CDR2 SASEGT. The chain's CDR3 is CASSETNIQETQYF. The CDR3 DNA follows: TGTGCCAGCAGTGAAACGAACATCCAAGAGACCCAGTACTTC.

The chain employs TRBV18 and TRBJ2-7; TRBD2 might be the D (5 bases). The V and J ends lost 6 bases and 3 bases respectively, with 15 bases between them. Germline-derived CDR1 and CDR2 are KGHSH and LQKENI. This CDR3 comprises 14 residues. This CDR3 reads CASSRTPGDYEQYF. CDR3 DNA sequence: TGTGCCAGCTCGCGAACCCCCGGGGACTACGAGCAGTACTTC.

The CDR3 protein is CASSIVPGTGGPMNTEAFF. The DNA for the CDR3 is TGTGCCAGTAGTATAGTACCCGGGACAGGGGGCCCGATGAACACTGAAGCTTTCTTT. The chain uses TRBV19 and TRBJ1-1, with TRBD1 identical over 12 bases. Germline CDR1 LNHDA, CDR2 SQIVND (reference sequence). This CDR3 is built from 19 residues. Germline trimming cut 1 base from V and 0 bases from J; bases unmatched to any gene: 9.

The chain joins TRBV27 to TRBJ1-2; 7 bases map to TRBD1. There are 14 residues in the CDR3. CDR1 is MNHEY and CDR2 is SMNVEV in the germline V gene (reference sequence). V shed 5 bases, J shed 5 bases, and the junction held 8 bases outside the gene matches. The CDR3 coding sequence is TGTGCCAGCAGTAGACAGGGCGTAACTTATGGCTACACCTTC. It encodes CASSRQGVTYGYTF.

V and J are TRBV19 and TRBJ2-4, with 15 bases matching TRBD2. V trimming: 6 bases; J trimming: 7 bases; junction bases outside the gene matches: 13. CDR1 and CDR2 from the germline V gene are LNHDA and SQIVND (reference sequence). This CDR3 spans 18 amino acids. Written as DNA, the CDR3 is TGTGCCAGTAGCCTCTCGGGACTAGCGGGAGGAAGTTCGAACATTCAGTACTTC. Translation gives CASSLSGLAGGSSNIQYF.

The V call is TRBV11-2, the J call TRBJ2-5; perhaps TRBD2 as D (5 bases). The CDR3 totals 12 residues. V gave up 0 bases and J gave up 13 bases, with 12 bases separating them. Germline V CDR1 and CDR2: SGHAT, FQNNGV. The CDR3 sequence is CASSLDPLEVYF. The CDR3 DNA follows: TGTGCCAGCAGCTTAGACCCCCTGGAGGTGTACTTC. The full variable domain, with the rest looked up from reference TRBV11-2 and TRBJ2-5, is EAGVAQSPRYKIIEKRQSVAFWCNPISGHATLYWYQQILGQGPKLLIQFQNNGVVDDSQLPKDRFSAERLKGVDSTLKIQPAKLEDSAVYLCASSLDPLEVYFGPGTRLLVL.

V is TRBV3-1 (or the pseudogene TRBV3-2) and J is TRBJ1-2, with D perhaps TRBD1 (6 bases). V lost 7 bases, J lost 2 bases, and 11 bases lay in between. There are 13 residues in the CDR3. Germline V CDR1 and CDR2: LGHDT, YNNKEL (reference sequence). CDR3 in DNA: TGTGCCAGCAAACGGGGGGCGAACTATGGCTACACCTTC. It translates to CASKRGANYGYTF.

This rearrangement joins TRBV9 to TRBJ2-1; D is possibly TRBD1 (5 bases). Germline assignment: CDR1 SGDLS and CDR2 YYNGEE. The CDR3 has 14 amino acids. V was shortened by 1 base and J by 7 bases, with 12 bases between the two germline ends. In DNA form, the CDR3 reads TGTGCCAGCAGCGTATCAGTGGACATGAATGAGCAGTTCTTC. It specifies CASSVSVDMNEQFF.

V is TRBV2 and J is TRBJ1-6, with TRBD1 identical over 7 bases. Germline CDR1 and CDR2: SNHLY and FYNNEI. Unmatched junction bases numbered 10, after V lost 0 bases and J lost 5 bases. The CDR3 totals 18 residues. CDR3 loop: CASSEAAGRGMNNSPLHF. The CDR3 nucleotides are TGTGCCAGCAGTGAAGCGGCCGGCAGGGGGATGAATAATTCACCCCTCCACTTT.

The chain links TRBV19 to TRBJ2-1; D is possibly TRBD2 (6 bases). V was cut by 3 bases and J by 10 bases, with 19 bases left in between. CDR1 is LNHDA, CDR2 SQIVND, per germline (reference sequence). This CDR3 is built from 15 residues. CDR3 protein: CASSIGGLGGGEQFF. The CDR3 nucleotides read TGTGCCAGTAGTATCGGGGGACTCGGGGGAGGAGAGCAGTTCTTC.

Written as DNA, the CDR3 is TGTGCCAGTAGTATCTACAGTCCGAGCAATCAGCCCCAGCATTTT. It specifies CASSIYSPSNQPQHF. The chain carries TRBV19 and TRBJ1-5; D is unclear. CDR1 is LNHDA, CDR2 SQIVND, per germline (reference sequence). Trimming stripped 3 bases from V and 1 base from J, with 10 bases between. This CDR3 region has 15 residues.

The chain combines TRBV29-1 with TRBJ1-2, with TRBD1 matching 11 bases. Germline V gene sequence: CDR1 SQVTM, CDR2 ANQGSEA. The CDR3 totals 14 residues. V gave up 4 bases and J gave up 4 bases; unmatched junction bases: 5. The CDR3 DNA reads TGCAGCGTTGGGGGACAGGGGGTTGTCTATGGCTACACCTTC. Translated, it gives CSVGGQGVVYGYTF.

J is TRBJ2-2 and V is TRBV5-4; D may be TRBD1 (5 bases). The CDR3 has 14 residues. From germline, CDR1 is SGHNT and CDR2 YYREEE (reference sequence). The V and J ends lost 5 bases and 3 bases respectively, with 11 bases between them. DNA of the CDR3: TGTGCCAGCAGATTAACAGGATACACCGGGGAGCTGTTTTTT. Amino acid sequence: CASRLTGYTGELFF.

V is TRBV9 and J is TRBJ2-1; unclear D gene. V gave up 3 bases and J gave up 10 bases, with 8 bases separating them. Germline CDR1 is SGDLS and CDR2 is YYNGEE. The CDR3 has 11 residues. CDR3 sequence (DNA): TGTGCCAGCAGCGATCAGGAAGAGCAGTTCTTC. Amino acid sequence: CASSDQEEQFF. Supplemented by reference TRBV9 and TRBJ2-1, the full variable domain reads DSGVTQTPKHLITATGQRVTLRCSPRSGDLSVYWYQQSLDQGLQFLIQYYNGEERAKGNILERFSAQQFPDLHSELNLSSLELGDSALYFCASSDQEEQFFGPGTRLTVL.

The chain carries TRBV3-1 (or the pseudogene TRBV3-2) and TRBJ2-3; weak D call: TRBD1 (5 bases). Germline V gene data show CDR1 as LGHDT and CDR2 as YNNKEL (reference sequence). This CDR3 has 16 amino acids. Trimming cost V 7 bases and J 1 base, with 18 bases left between them. CDR3 residues: CASTPTLGLGTDTQYF. The CDR3 DNA is TGTGCCAGCACCCCAACCTTGGGGCTGGGCACAGATACGCAGTATTTT.

The chain couples TRBV28 to TRBJ1-1; no clear D gene. The CDR3 totals 12 residues. Trimming pared 6 bases from V and 11 bases from J, leaving 16 bases between. In germline, CDR1 is MDHEN, CDR2 SYDVKM. The CDR3 is CASSYGPGSAFF. DNA of the CDR3: TGTGCCAGCAGCTACGGGCCGGGAAGCGCTTTCTTT.

This chain joins TRBV18 and TRBJ1-2; TRBD1 might be the D (5 bases). This CDR3 has 14 amino acids. V was pared by 0 bases and J by 8 bases, with 13 bases between. In germline, CDR1 is KGHSH, CDR2 LQKENI. CDR3 residues: CASSPPARAEGYTF. In DNA, the CDR3 is TGTGCCAGCTCACCACCGGCCAGGGCAGAGGGCTACACCTTC.